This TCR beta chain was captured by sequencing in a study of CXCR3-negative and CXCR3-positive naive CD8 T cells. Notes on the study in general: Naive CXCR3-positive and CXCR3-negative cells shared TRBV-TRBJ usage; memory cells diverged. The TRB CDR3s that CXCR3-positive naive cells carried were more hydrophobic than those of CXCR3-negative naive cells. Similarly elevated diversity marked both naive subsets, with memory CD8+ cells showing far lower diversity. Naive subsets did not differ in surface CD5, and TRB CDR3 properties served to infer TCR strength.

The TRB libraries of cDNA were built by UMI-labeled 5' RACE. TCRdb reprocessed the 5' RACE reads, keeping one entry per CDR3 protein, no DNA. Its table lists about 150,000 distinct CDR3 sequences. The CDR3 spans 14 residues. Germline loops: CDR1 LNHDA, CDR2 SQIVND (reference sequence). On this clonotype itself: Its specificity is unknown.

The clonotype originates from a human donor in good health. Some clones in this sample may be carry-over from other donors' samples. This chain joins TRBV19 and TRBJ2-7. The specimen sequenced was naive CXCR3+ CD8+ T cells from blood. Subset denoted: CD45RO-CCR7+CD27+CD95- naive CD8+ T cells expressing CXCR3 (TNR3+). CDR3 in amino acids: CASSLRNTYYEQYF.